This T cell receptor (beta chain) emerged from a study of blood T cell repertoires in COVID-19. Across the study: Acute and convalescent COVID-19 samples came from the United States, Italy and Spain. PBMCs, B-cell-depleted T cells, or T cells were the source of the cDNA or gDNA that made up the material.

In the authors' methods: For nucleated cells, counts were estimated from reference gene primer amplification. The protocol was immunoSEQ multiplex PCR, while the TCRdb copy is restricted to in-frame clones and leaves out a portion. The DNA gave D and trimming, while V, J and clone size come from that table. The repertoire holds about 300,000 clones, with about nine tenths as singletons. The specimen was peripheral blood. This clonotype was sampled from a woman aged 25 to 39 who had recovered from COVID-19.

The CDR3 DNA reads TGTGCCAGCAGCCTTTCCCTCCCAGGGATCCGTACTGAAGCTTTCTTT. It yields the protein CASSLSLPGIRTEAFF. The V gene is TRBV13, the J gene TRBJ1-1, with D maybe TRBD1 (5 bases). CDR3 size: 16 residues. Germline V gene data show CDR1 as PRHDT and CDR2 as FYEKMQ (reference sequence). The V end was cut by 5 bases, the J end by 5 bases, with 21 bases between.